This TCR beta chain was captured in a study of blood T cell repertoires in COVID-19. The wider study: Both acute and convalescent COVID-19 samples were obtained from the United States, Italy and Spain. Nucleic acid was either cDNA or gDNA, and it came from T cells, B-cell-depleted T cells, or PBMCs.

CDR1 and CDR2 (germline): WNHNN, SYGVQD (reference sequence). V lost 6 bases, J lost 6 bases, and 14 bases lay in between. The CDR3 runs 13 residues. Methods used by the authors: Reference gene primer amplification gave nucleated cell count estimates. Measured with immunoSEQ multiplex PCR; TCRdb has only the in-frame clones, and not every one. From that table come the V and J calls and clone size; the DNA was used to work out D and trimming. Of some 110,000 clones listed, roughly 84% are singletons. This receptor was obtained from a woman between 70 and 85 years old with acute or convalescent COVID-19. Sequencing was done on a sample of peripheral blood. The rearrangement links TRBV10-1 to TRBJ1-2; no clear D. In DNA, the CDR3 is TGCGCCAGCAGCCCAGGACTTTCGGATGGCTACACCTTC. This encodes CASSPGLSDGYTF.